This T cell receptor (beta chain) was sequenced during a study of glioma-infiltrating T cells. Using RNA template, CDR3s of TCR alpha and beta were amplified with iRepertoire arm-PCR. One-step reverse transcription and amplification started from about 100-400 ng of tissue mRNA or PBMC total RNA. TCRdb reprocessed the multiplex PCR reads with MiXCR, giving one entry per CDR3 protein. The sample shows 150,000 to 200,000 distinct CDR3 sequences, more than 35% of them seen only once. Deletions cut 3 bases from V and 0 bases from J, with 9 bases between. CDR3 length equals 15 residues. Germline-derived CDR1 and CDR2 are KGHSH and LQKENI.

The V and J genes are TRBV18 and TRBJ2-1; D uncertain. Sequencing was carried out using glioma tissue, nonneoplastic brain tissue, or PBMCs (not recorded which). The receptor's source is a human donor with low-grade glioma or glioblastoma, undergoing nonglioma brain surgery, or in good health (not recorded which). Written as DNA, the CDR3 is TGTGCCAGCTCACCCGCCGGGCGCTCCTACAATGAGCAGTTCTTC. It codes for CASSPAGRSYNEQFF.